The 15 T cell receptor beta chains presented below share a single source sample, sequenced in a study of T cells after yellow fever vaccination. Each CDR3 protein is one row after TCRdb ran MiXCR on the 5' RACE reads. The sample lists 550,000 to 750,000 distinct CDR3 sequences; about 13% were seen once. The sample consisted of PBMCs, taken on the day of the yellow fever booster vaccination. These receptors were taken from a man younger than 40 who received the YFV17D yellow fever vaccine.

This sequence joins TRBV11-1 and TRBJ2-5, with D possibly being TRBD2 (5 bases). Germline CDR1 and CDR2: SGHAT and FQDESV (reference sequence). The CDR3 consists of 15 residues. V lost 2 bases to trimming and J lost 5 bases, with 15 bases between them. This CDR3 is CASSLSGSERETQYF. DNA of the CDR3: TGTGCCAGCAGCTTATCGGGATCCGAGAGGGAGACCCAGTACTTC.

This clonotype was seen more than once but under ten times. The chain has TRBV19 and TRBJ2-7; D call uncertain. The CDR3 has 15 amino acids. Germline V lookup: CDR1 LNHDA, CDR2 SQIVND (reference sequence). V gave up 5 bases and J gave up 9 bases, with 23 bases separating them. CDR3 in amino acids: CASSQAASMVRMQYF. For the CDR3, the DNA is TGTGCCAGTAGTCAGGCAGCGAGCATGGTTCGGATGCAGTACTTC.

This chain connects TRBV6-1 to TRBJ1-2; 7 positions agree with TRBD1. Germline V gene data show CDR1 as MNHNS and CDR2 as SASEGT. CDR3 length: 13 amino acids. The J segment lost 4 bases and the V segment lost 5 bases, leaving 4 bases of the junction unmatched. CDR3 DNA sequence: TGTGCCAGCAGTCCGGACAGGTTCTATGGCTACACCTTC. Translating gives CASSPDRFYGYTF.

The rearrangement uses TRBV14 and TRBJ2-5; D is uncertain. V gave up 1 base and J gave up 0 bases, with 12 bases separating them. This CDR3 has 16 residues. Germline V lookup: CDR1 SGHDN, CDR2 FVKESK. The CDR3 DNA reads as TGTGCCAGCAGCCAAGGTCGGCAATCCTACCAAGAGACCCAGTACTTC. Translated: CASSQGRQSYQETQYF.

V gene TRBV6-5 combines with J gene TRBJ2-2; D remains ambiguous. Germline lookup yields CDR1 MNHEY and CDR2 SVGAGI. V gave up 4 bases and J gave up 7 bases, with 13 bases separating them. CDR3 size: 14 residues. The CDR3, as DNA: TGTGCCAGCAGTTTTCCGGGCTTAGGCGGGGAGCTGTTTTTT. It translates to CASSFPGLGGELFF.

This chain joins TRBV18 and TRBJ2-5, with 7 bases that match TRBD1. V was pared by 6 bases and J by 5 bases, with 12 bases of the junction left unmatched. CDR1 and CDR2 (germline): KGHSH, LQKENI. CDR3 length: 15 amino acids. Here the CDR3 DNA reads TGTGCCAGCTCCCACCGGGACAGACCAGAGGAGACCCAGTACTTC. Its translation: CASSHRDRPEETQYF.

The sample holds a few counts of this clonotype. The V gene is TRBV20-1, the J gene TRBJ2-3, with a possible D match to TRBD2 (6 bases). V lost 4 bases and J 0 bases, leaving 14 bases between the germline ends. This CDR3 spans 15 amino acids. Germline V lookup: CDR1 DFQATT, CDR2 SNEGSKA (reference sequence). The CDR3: CSAMFGSTSTDTQYF. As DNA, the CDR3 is TGCAGTGCTATGTTCGGGAGTACTAGCACAGATACGCAGTATTTT.

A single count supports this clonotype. CDR3 loop: CASSDSREYQETQYF. The DNA for the CDR3 is TGTGCCAGCAGCGATTCCCGGGAATACCAAGAGACCCAGTACTTC. This chain links TRBV6-2 or TRBV6-3 with TRBJ2-5, with D perhaps matching TRBD2 (5 bases). This CDR3 has 15 amino acids. Germline assignment: CDR1 MNHEY and CDR2 SVGEGT. V was pared by 6 bases and J by 0 bases, with 14 bases between.

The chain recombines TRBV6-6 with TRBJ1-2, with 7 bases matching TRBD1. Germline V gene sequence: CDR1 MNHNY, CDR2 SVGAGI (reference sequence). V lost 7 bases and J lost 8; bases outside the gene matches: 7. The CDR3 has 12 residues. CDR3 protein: CASNDRVSGYTF. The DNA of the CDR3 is TGTGCCAGCAACGACAGGGTATCCGGCTACACCTTC.

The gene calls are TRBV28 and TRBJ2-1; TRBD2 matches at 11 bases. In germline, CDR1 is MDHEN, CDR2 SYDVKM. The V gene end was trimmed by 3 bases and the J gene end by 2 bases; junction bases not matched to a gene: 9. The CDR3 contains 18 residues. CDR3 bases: TGTGCCAGCAGTTTCGTTGGGATAGCGGGAGGGCCCTACAATGAGCAGTTCTTC. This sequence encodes CASSFVGIAGGPYNEQFF. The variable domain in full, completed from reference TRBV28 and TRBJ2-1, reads DVKVTQSSRYLVKRTGEKVFLECVQDMDHENMFWYRQDPGLGLRLIYFSYDVKMKEKGDIPEGYSVSREKKERFSLILESASTNQTSMYLCASSFVGIAGGPYNEQFFGPGTRLTVL.

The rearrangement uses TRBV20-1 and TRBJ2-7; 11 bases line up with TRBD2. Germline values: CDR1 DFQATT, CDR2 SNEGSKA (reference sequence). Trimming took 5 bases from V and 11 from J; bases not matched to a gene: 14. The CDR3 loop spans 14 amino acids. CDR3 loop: CSAQGLAGPSDKYF. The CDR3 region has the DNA TGCAGTGCTCAAGGACTAGCGGGCCCCTCCGATAAGTACTTC.

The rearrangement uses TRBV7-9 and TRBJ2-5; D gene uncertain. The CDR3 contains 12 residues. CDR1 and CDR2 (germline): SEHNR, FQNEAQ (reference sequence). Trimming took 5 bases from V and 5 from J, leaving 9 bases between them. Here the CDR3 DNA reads TGTGCCAGCAGCGCCGTTACTGAGACCCAGTACTTC. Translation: CASSAVTETQYF.

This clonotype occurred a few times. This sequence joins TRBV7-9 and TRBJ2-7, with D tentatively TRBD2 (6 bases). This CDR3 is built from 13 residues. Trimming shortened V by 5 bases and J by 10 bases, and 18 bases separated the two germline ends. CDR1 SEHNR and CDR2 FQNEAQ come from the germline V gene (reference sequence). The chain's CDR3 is CASSVGGGPVQYF. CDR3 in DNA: TGTGCCAGCAGCGTCGGGGGAGGACCGGTCCAGTACTTC.

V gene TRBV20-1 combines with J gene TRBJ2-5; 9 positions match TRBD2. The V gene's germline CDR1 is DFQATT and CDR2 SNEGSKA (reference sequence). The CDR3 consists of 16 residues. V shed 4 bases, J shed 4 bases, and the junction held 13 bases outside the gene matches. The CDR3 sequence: CSATLIGLAGRETQYF. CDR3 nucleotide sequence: TGCAGTGCTACCCTGATCGGCCTAGCGGGAAGAGAGACCCAGTACTTC.

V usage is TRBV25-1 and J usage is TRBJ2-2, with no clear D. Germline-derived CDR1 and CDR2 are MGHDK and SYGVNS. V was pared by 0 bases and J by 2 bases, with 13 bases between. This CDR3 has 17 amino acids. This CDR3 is CASSEYFTDPNTGELFF. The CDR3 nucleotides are TGTGCCAGCAGTGAATATTTTACCGATCCTAACACCGGGGAGCTGTTTTTT.